The clone carrying this TCR beta chain is termed medium-sized (0.01 to 0.1%). The sample comes from a study of early T cells in non-severe SARS-CoV-2 infection. Unique molecular identifiers were attached to individual cDNA molecules. From the 5' RACE reads, TCRdb called clonotypes with MiXCR, one entry per CDR3 protein. This sample has 40,000 or so distinct CDR3 sequences, with about 9.9% found just once. CDR1 is SNHLY and CDR2 is FYNNEI in the germline V gene. The CDR3 is 13 amino acids. V was pared by 6 bases and J by 4 bases, with 10 bases between. The chain is built from TRBV2 and TRBJ2-1; D may match TRBD1 or TRBD2 (5 bases each). The clonotype comes from an adult who was a healthcare worker with PCR-confirmed SARS-CoV-2 infection or an uninfected control (not recorded which). Sequencing input: whole blood. The CDR3, as DNA: TGTGCCAGCAGCCCCGAGGGGTACAATGAGCAGTTCTTC. Amino acid sequence: CASSPEGYNEQFF.